This T cell receptor (beta chain) is drawn from a study of blood T cell repertoires in COVID-19. Sequencing was performed with immunoSEQ multiplex PCR; in TCRdb, only in-frame clones are kept and a portion is missing. The table has approximately 200,000 clones, around 85% seen once. This CDR3 region has 15 residues. Deletions cut 2 bases from V and 0 bases from J, with 8 bases between. Germline-derived CDR1 and CDR2 are MNHNS and SASEGT. The sequence was obtained from a human donor in a cohort sampled during active COVID-19. The chain combines TRBV6-1 with TRBJ2-1; D might be TRBD2 (5 bases). Source material: peripheral blood. CDR3 amino acids: CASSEQAASYNEQFF. The CDR3 nucleotides read TGTGCCAGCAGTGAACAAGCGGCCTCCTACAATGAGCAGTTCTTC.